The clone carrying this TCR beta chain has more than one count but fewer than ten. Its antigen is not known. The CDR3 is 15 amino acids. Germline V lookup: CDR1 ENHRY, CDR2 SYGVKD. V was cut by 0 bases and J by 6 bases, with 12 bases left in between. The data belong to a study of T cell repertoires in cytomegalovirus infection. Findings and limits, study-wide: The cumulative frequency of public TCR beta families identified carriers of CMV plus the relevant HLA. HLA-C-restricted CMV clonotypes gave the most frequent clonotype in two of eight donors.

MiXCR was run by TCRdb on the reads, yielding one entry per CDR3 protein. The sample carries more than 400,000 distinct CDR3 sequences, 26% recorded once. The source material was PBMCs. This chain connects TRBV10-3 to TRBJ1-5; D might be TRBD1 (5 bases). The sequence was obtained from a human donor in good health (CMV status not recorded). Some clones in this sample may be carry-over from other donors' samples. This chain's CDR3 is CAISESVGGGQPQHF. CDR3 nucleotide sequence: TGTGCCATCAGTGAGTCGGTCGGGGGTGGTCAGCCCCAGCATTTT.